This T cell receptor (beta chain) was identified in a study of long-term antiretroviral therapy in people with HIV (dated by TCRdb to between 2021 and 2023). Broadly, across the study: The earliest samples were collected approximately a decade before the 2015 WHO recommendation for immediate ART, a period when ART was typically delayed until CD4 counts fell. A retrospective serial study tested whether changes in peripheral blood TRB repertoire composition and diversity were associated with ART initiation and durable HIV suppression. A total of roughly 180 cryopreserved PBMC samples were contributed to the cohort by 30 adults with confirmed HIV infection, with samples collected serially over a mean of approximately six years (range 1-12). Of the roughly 32 participants with HIV, 10 to 11 were female. No cross-contamination during QIAcube processing was shown when test extractions of a monoclonal T-cell line were performed alongside a few dozen polyclonal samples.

Only a few counts were recorded for this clone. The specificity of this receptor is unknown. No qualities accompany the bases; no much larger clone lies one base away. Beyond this particular receptor, the publication reports: Because pre-ART samples had limited cell numbers, profiling was done on unsorted PBMC rather than on sorted CD4+ and CD8+ T cells. The repertoire was dominated across all time points by expanded TRB clones identified before ART initiation, although this dominance was seen to fluctuate and to decrease in many PLHIV after ART. The samples span the years 2004 to 2017, and the ART regimens used may be less effective than current regimens. Inferences about post-ART repertoire changes are limited because no data were available on ART adherence, viral resistance or therapy changes. CDR3 length ranges in HIV repertoires were narrower than in controls, and network structure suggested an antigen-experienced repertoire with only a slight naive shift after ART. Starting ART was linked to a significant rise in TRB diversity, yet even after long-term ART the diversity remained significantly lower than in transplant donor controls. Owing to limited PBMC availability, only the TCR beta chain was sequenced, without alpha chain pairing.

The immunoSEQ hsTCRB v3.0 assay was used at survey level resolution to sequence the TRB variable region. The target sequencing depth for TRB was roughly 40,000-50,000 T-cell genomes per sample. An Illumina MiSeq with a v3 150-cycle kit was used to sequence the pooled TRB libraries. As for the original processing: Repertoire analysis was performed in R inside a reproducible Nextflow workflow that covered QC, data transformation and analysis. LymphoSeq2, an R package for exploring AIRR-Seq data, was used to implement custom analyses. After excluding a few samples that yielded fewer than 5000 total TRB sequences, 150 to 200 HIV repertoires remained for analysis. Among the roughly 200 retained HIV repertoires, 55 to 60 were collected before ART initiation and approximately 130 after ART initiation. Each repertoire was downsampled to 5000 TRB nucleotide sequences, and summary statistics were averaged across 100 downsampling iterations. The analysis kept only TRB sequences whose CDR3 regions were at least seven amino acids long. Diversity was assessed using a clonality score derived from Shannon entropy and using the Gini coefficient. In the repertoire networks, any two of the top 5000 CDR3 amino acid sequences were linked whenever the two sequences differed by an edit distance of one. For TRB CDR3 amino acid sequences, antigen specificity groups and MHC restriction were predicted with GLIPH2. Known CMV, EBV, HIV or tissue antigen associations were flagged by matching CDR3 amino acid sequences against VDJdb and McPAS-TCR. Pre-ART, post-ART and control groups were compared with Wilcoxon signed-rank tests and Holm-Bonferroni correction. The table comes from immuneACCESS by way of TCRdb, which keeps in-frame sequences with V and J called. Part of the clones is missing from these tables; in studies checked, under half for an unresolved V gene and the rest for unknown reasons. From that table come the V and J calls and clone size; the DNA was used to work out D and trimming. This sample lists 23,000 or so clones; more than 65% were detected once. The ten largest clonotypes hold about 5.2% of the sample.

Inclusion was restricted to participants for whom at least one PBMC sample before ART initiation and at least two post-ART samples were available. All participants with HIV were treated in the United States of America. Before DNA extraction, cryopreserved samples containing about 1-10 million PBMC were thawed and washed. At the time of the earliest PBMC sample, participants with HIV were aged between roughly 20 and 60 years. Each participant contributed PBMC samples from 1-4 timepoints before ART initiation and 2-8 timepoints after ART initiation, with a median of 7 samples. Serial HIV viral load, CD4+ T-cell count, ART history and demographic data were obtained for every participant. Using a Qiagen kit on a QIAcube, genomic DNA was extracted from unsorted PBMC, with samples processed in batches of 12. V is shortened by 6 bases, J by 4 bases, and the region joining them spans 15 bases. Taken from cysteine to phenylalanine, the CDR3 has 14 residues. Left in the record is the CDR3 DNA by itself, 42 bases read in frame from the first base. From the germline V gene, CDR1 is SNHLY and CDR2 is FYNNEI.

The input for sequencing was unsorted PBMCs, taken 0.5 years after starting antiretroviral therapy. In this chain, TRBV2 is recombined with TRBJ1-2; no D gene is confidently identified. This TCR was recovered from a woman aged 40 to 50 with HIV. The CDR3 protein: CASRRLFESYGYTF. The DNA sequence is TGTGCCAGCAGGCGACTTTTTGAGAGCTATGGCTACACCTTC.